Presented here are 21 T cell receptor beta chains from one specimen sequenced in a study of blood T cell repertoires in COVID-19. TCRdb's copy holds only in-frame clones and misses some; the assay was immunoSEQ multiplex PCR. The data contain about 160,000 clones, 80% of them singletons. The sequenced material came from PBMCs or T cells enriched from blood (not recorded which). These receptors were obtained from a woman aged 55-70 years who had recovered from COVID-19.

This clone was seen a single time. The chain uses TRBV3-1 (or the pseudogene TRBV3-2) and TRBJ1-1; the match to TRBD1 covers 7 bases. This CDR3 contains 12 residues. Germline lookup yields CDR1 LGHDT and CDR2 YNNKEL (reference sequence). With 7 bases clipped from V and 8 bases from J, the junction kept 7 bases outside the gene matches. CDR3 residues: CASTITGEEAFF. The CDR3 DNA reads TGTGCCAGCACTATTACAGGGGAAGAAGCTTTCTTT.

J is TRBJ2-1 and V is TRBV6-5, with D perhaps matching TRBD1 (6 bases). Germline lookup yields CDR1 MNHEY and CDR2 SVGAGI. V was trimmed by 4 bases and J by 4 bases, leaving 11 bases between them. The CDR3 is made up of 14 amino acids. CDR3 coding DNA: TGTGCCAGCAGTTTAACAGGGATATACAATGAGCAGTTCTTC. This translates into CASSLTGIYNEQFF.

The rearrangement uses TRBV5-5 and TRBJ2-3, with 8 positions matching TRBD1. CDR3 length: 16 amino acids. Germline lookup yields CDR1 SGHKS and CDR2 YYEKEE (reference sequence). V dropped 3 bases and J dropped 0; count of bases not matched to a gene: 6. In DNA form, the CDR3 reads TGTGCCAGCAGCTCGCCAGGGGGCCTTAGCACAGATACGCAGTATTTT. Residues: CASSSPGGLSTDTQYF. The whole variable domain, remainder taken from reference TRBV5-5 and TRBJ2-3, is DAGVTQSPTHLIKTRGQQVTLRCSPISGHKSVSWYQQVLGQGPQFIFQYYEKEERGRGNFPDRFSARQFPNYSSELNVNALLLGDSALYLCASSSPGGLSTDTQYFGPGTRLTVL.

CDR3 residues: CASSQTGWSTEAFF. CDR3 nucleotide sequence: TGTGCCAGCAGCCAGACAGGATGGAGCACTGAAGCTTTCTTT. The chain couples TRBV14 to TRBJ1-1; the D gene is possibly TRBD1 (6 bases). The CDR3 runs to 14 residues. CDR1 is SGHDN and CDR2 is FVKESK in the germline V gene. Trimming stripped 3 bases from V and 4 bases from J, with 12 bases between.

The chain joins TRBV5-1 to TRBJ1-2; TRBD1 matches at 7 bases. Germline CDR1 SGHRS, CDR2 YFSETQ. Trimming at V came to 1 base and at J to 8 bases, leaving 11 bases not matched to a gene. The CDR3 length is 15 residues. CDR3: CASSLSGTDIKGYTF. The CDR3 bases are TGCGCCAGCAGCTTGTCCGGGACAGATATTAAGGGCTACACCTTC.

The DNA of the CDR3 is TGTGCCAGCAGGGGCTCTATGGGGGCCAACGTCCTGACTTTC. This sequence encodes CASRGSMGANVLTF. The V call is TRBV2, the J call TRBJ2-6; no clear D gene. CDR3 size: 14 residues. CDR1 and CDR2 from the germline V gene are SNHLY and FYNNEI. V lost 6 bases, J lost 4 bases, and 10 bases lay in between.

The rearrangement joins TRBV10-3 to TRBJ1-1; D is unclear. V shed 6 bases and J shed 4 bases, with 12 bases lying between them. Germline V lookup: CDR1 ENHRY, CDR2 SYGVKD. The CDR3 spans 13 residues. The CDR3 sequence is CAIRRPGTTEAFF. The CDR3 nucleotides are TGTGCCATCAGGCGCCCGGGAACCACTGAAGCTTTCTTT.

The rearrangement uses TRBV24-1 and TRBJ2-5; TRBD2 matches at 12 bases. V was clipped by 5 bases and J by 4 bases; unmatched bases: 4. This CDR3 contains 15 residues. Germline-derived CDR1 and CDR2 are KGHDR and SFDVKD. CDR3 nucleotide sequence: TGTGCCACCAGTGGACTAGCGGGAGTTGGAGAGACCCAGTACTTC. As protein: CATSGLAGVGETQYF.

This sequence joins TRBV5-1 and TRBJ1-4, with TRBD1 matching over 10 bases. J was trimmed by 6 bases and V by 4 bases; bases with no gene match: 3. The CDR3 runs to 14 residues. Germline CDR1 is SGHRS and CDR2 is YFSETQ. The CDR3 nucleotides read TGCGCCAGCAGCCTCGGGACAGGGGATGAAAAACTGTTTTTT. Translation gives CASSLGTGDEKLFF.

V gene TRBV6-5 combines with J gene TRBJ2-3, with D possibly matching TRBD1 (6 bases). Looked up from germline, CDR1 is MNHEY and CDR2 is SVGAGI. V was trimmed by 6 bases and J by 2 bases, leaving 15 bases between them. The CDR3 has 15 amino acids. The CDR3 protein is CASRAGQTNTDTQYF. The CDR3 bases are TGTGCCAGCAGGGCAGGACAGACAAACACAGATACGCAGTATTTT.

In its sample, this clone was seen a few times. V gene TRBV27 combines with J gene TRBJ2-1; tentatively, D is TRBD2 (6 bases). Trimming stripped 0 bases from V and 6 bases from J, with 9 bases between. This CDR3 spans 14 amino acids. The germline gives CDR1 MNHEY, CDR2 SMNVEV (reference sequence). CDR3 DNA: TGTGCCAGCAGTTTATCCGGGGGTTCCAATGAGCAGTTCTTC. Translated: CASSLSGGSNEQFF.

The chain carries TRBV15 and TRBJ1-1, with D possibly matching TRBD1 (6 bases). The V and J ends lost 1 base and 2 bases respectively, with 8 bases between them. The germline V gene encodes CDR1 LNHNV and CDR2 YYDKDF (reference sequence). CDR3 length: 14 amino acids. This chain's CDR3 is CATSRAGENTEAFF. The CDR3 DNA is TGTGCCACCAGCAGAGCAGGGGAAAACACTGAAGCTTTCTTT.

The V gene is TRBV12-3 or TRBV12-4, the J gene TRBJ2-3, with 8 bases that match TRBD2. The V segment lost 7 bases and the J segment 6 bases; nucleotides outside the gene matches: 3. This CDR3 spans 12 amino acids. CDR3 nucleotide sequence: TGTGCCAGCACTACGGGGGGGGATACGCAGTATTTT. Encoded protein: CASTTGGDTQYF.

The chain joins TRBV3-1 (or the pseudogene TRBV3-2) to TRBJ2-5; 9 nucleotides line up with TRBD2. The V and J ends lost 1 base and 5 bases, in that order; junction bases with no gene match: 2. From germline, CDR1 is LGHDT and CDR2 YNNKEL (reference sequence). The CDR3 has 14 residues. The CDR3 coding sequence is TGTGCCAGCAGCCAAGGGACTAGCGTGGAGACCCAGTACTTC. Translated, it gives CASSQGTSVETQYF.

V and J are TRBV2 and TRBJ1-2; tentative D call: TRBD1 (5 bases). In germline, CDR1 is SNHLY, CDR2 FYNNEI. The V and J ends lost 2 bases and 6 bases respectively, with 10 bases between them. The CDR3 loop spans 13 amino acids. CDR3 amino acids: CASSELQGDGYTF. CDR3 DNA: TGTGCCAGCAGTGAACTCCAGGGTGATGGCTACACCTTC.

The chain recombines TRBV12-5 with TRBJ2-3; 11 bases align to TRBD1. The germline gives CDR1 LGHNT, CDR2 FRNRAP. V was clipped by 5 bases and J by 5 bases; unmatched bases: 9. CDR3 size: 16 residues. CDR3 in DNA: TGTGCTAGTGGTCCCTCAAGGACAGGGGGCATAGATACGCAGTATTTT. Translation: CASGPSRTGGIDTQYF. The full variable domain, rest sourced from reference TRBV12-5 and TRBJ2-3, is DARVTQTPRHKVTEMGQEVTMRCQPILGHNTVFWYRQTMMQGLELLAYFRNRAPLDDSGMPKDRFSAEMPDATLATLKIQPSEPRDSAVYFCASGPSRTGGIDTQYFGPGTRLTVL.

The V call is TRBV5-4, the J call TRBJ2-3, with TRBD2 as a possible D gene (7 bases). The CDR3 has 15 residues. Trimming cost V 2 bases and J 6 bases, with 16 bases left between them. Germline values: CDR1 SGHNT, CDR2 YYREEE (reference sequence). CDR3 sequence (DNA): TGTGCCAGCAGCTTCGCGGGGGCCCTTCGGGATACGCAGTATTTT. This translates into CASSFAGALRDTQYF.

This chain joins TRBV6-1 and TRBJ1-1, with D perhaps matching TRBD1 (5 bases). The V end was cut by 2 bases, the J end by 1 base, with 8 bases between. Germline assignment: CDR1 MNHNS and CDR2 SASEGT. CDR3 length: 14 amino acids. The CDR3 DNA reads TGTGCCAGCAGTGAACAGGGAGGGAACACTGAAGCTTTCTTT. Translated: CASSEQGGNTEAFF.

The chain combines TRBV4-1 with TRBJ2-7, with 9 bases fitting TRBD1. CDR3 length equals 15 residues. Germline loops: CDR1 MGHRA, CDR2 YSYEKL. The J segment lost 0 bases and the V segment lost 0 bases, leaving 0 bases of the junction unmatched. The chain's CDR3 is CASSQEGQGSYEQYF. The CDR3 nucleotides read TGCGCCAGCAGCCAAGAGGGACAGGGCTCCTACGAGCAGTACTTC.

The chain couples TRBV5-1 to TRBJ1-1; D unresolved. CDR1 is SGHRS, CDR2 YFSETQ, per germline. CDR3 length: 14 residues. Trimming left V 1 base short and J 4 bases short, with 11 bases between. Here the CDR3 reads CASSLIDISTEAFF. The CDR3 nucleotides are TGCGCCAGCAGCTTGATTGACATCAGCACTGAAGCTTTCTTT.

V and J are TRBV25-1 and TRBJ1-2, with D possibly being TRBD1 (6 bases). CDR1 and CDR2 (germline): MGHDK, SYGVNS. Trimming stripped 3 bases from V and 5 bases from J, with 10 bases between. The CDR3 runs to 13 residues. DNA for the CDR3: TGTGCCAGCAGTGAGGGGGCAGCTTATGGCTACACCTTC. Translating gives CASSEGAAYGYTF.